This record looks at one T cell receptor (beta chain) sequence and its context. The antigen is undetermined. The sample originates from a study of cytomegalovirus exposure and HLA in healthy donors. Study-wide points: Upon later analysis, HLA-associated TCR beta chains proved more clonally expanded than other, equally common chains.

Trimming removed 7 bases from V and 4 bases from J, with 16 bases in between. Per the germline V gene, CDR1 is SQVTM and CDR2 is ANQGSEA. This CDR3 is 13 amino acids long. The PCR made use of 60 Vbeta and 13 Jbeta primers. The table came from immunoSEQ multiplex PCR; TCRdb's copy has only in-frame clones and leaves some out. Of roughly 240,000 clones in the sample, 82% were seen once. Sequencing was performed on PBMCs. This TCR derives from a woman in her thirties or forties in good health and CMV-seropositive. The chain links TRBV29-1 to TRBJ1-1; tentative D call: TRBD1 (5 bases). The chain's CDR3 is CSASGTGGTEAFF. The CDR3 nucleotides are TGCAGCGCCTCAGGGACGGGGGGCACTGAAGCTTTCTTT.